Listed here are 31 T cell receptor beta chains from one sample, sequenced in a study of shared clonotypes between healthy human individuals. Measured with immunoSEQ multiplex PCR; TCRdb has only the in-frame clones, and not every one. The data contain hundreds of thousands of clones, nearly 97% of them singletons. Positive CCR7 selection of CD45RO-negative cells yielded the naive CD8 cells, and terminally differentiated effector memory CD45RA+ cells were excluded. The sample was naive CD8+ T cells sorted from blood. The receptors come from a woman aged 25 to 39 in good health.

Written as DNA, the CDR3 is TGTGCCAGCAGTTACTCTAGGACGGCCTTGAACACTGAAGCTTTCTTT. Amino acids: CASSYSRTALNTEAFF. The gene calls are TRBV6-5 and TRBJ1-1; D not certain. The CDR3 runs 16 residues. Germline CDR1 MNHEY, CDR2 SVGAGI. V gave up 0 bases and J gave up 0 bases, with 11 bases separating them.

The CDR3 bases are TGTGCCAGCAGTCCGGGGACCTCGCGGACTGAAGCTTTCTTT. This codes for CASSPGTSRTEAFF. The V call is TRBV27, the J call TRBJ1-1, with D perhaps TRBD1 (5 bases). The CDR3 has 14 amino acids. Germline CDR1 reads MNHEY; CDR2 reads SMNVEV (reference sequence). Trimming pared 5 bases from V and 5 bases from J, leaving 15 bases between.

V and J are TRBV19 and TRBJ2-7; either TRBD1 or TRBD2 may fit D (5 bases each). Trimming pared 5 bases from V and 3 bases from J, leaving 14 bases between. Germline V CDR1 and CDR2: LNHDA, SQIVND (reference sequence). The CDR3 extends over 14 amino acids. The CDR3 loop is CASSDRDGFYEQYF. The CDR3 nucleotides are TGTGCCAGTAGTGACCGGGACGGATTCTACGAGCAGTACTTC.

This clone appeared once. The chain carries TRBV7-9 and TRBJ2-3; TRBD2 matches 7 bases. Germline values: CDR1 SEHNR, CDR2 FQNEAQ (reference sequence). V was clipped by 0 bases and J by 4 bases; unmatched bases: 10. The CDR3 is 17 residues long. CDR3 bases: TGTGCCAGCAGCTTAGCGTTATCGGGCGGGAGCCCAGATACGCAGTATTTT. The encoded protein is CASSLALSGGSPDTQYF.

The chain couples TRBV5-8 to TRBJ2-3, with 8 bases aligning to TRBD2. The V gene end was trimmed by 5 bases and the J gene end by 6 bases; junction bases not matched to a gene: 14. Germline CDR1 SGHTS, CDR2 YDEGEE. The CDR3 covers 16 residues. The CDR3 bases are TGTGCCAGCAGTTTACTAGCGGACCTTCTTGCCGATACGCAGTATTTT. As protein: CASSLLADLLADTQYF.

The chain links TRBV28 to TRBJ1-2; no clear D gene. Germline V gene sequence: CDR1 MDHEN, CDR2 SYDVKM. This CDR3 region has 13 residues. Trimming removed 3 bases from V and 8 bases from J, with 13 bases in between. CDR3 sequence: CASSFTRTGGYTF. The CDR3 nucleotides read TGTGCCAGCAGTTTCACAAGGACCGGGGGCTACACCTTC.

The chain uses TRBV27 and TRBJ2-3, with D tentatively TRBD1 (5 bases). The CDR3 extends over 15 amino acids. The germline V and J ends were trimmed by 2 bases and 0 bases, with 9 bases remaining between them. The V gene's germline CDR1 is MNHEY and CDR2 SMNVEV (reference sequence). The CDR3 DNA reads as TGTGCCAGCAGTTTAGGGGCAACCAGCACAGATACGCAGTATTTT. It yields the protein CASSLGATSTDTQYF.

V gene TRBV27 combines with J gene TRBJ2-7; no clear D. V lost 2 bases and J lost 0, with 11 bases in between. The CDR3 spans 15 residues. Germline V lookup: CDR1 MNHEY, CDR2 SMNVEV (reference sequence). In DNA, the CDR3 is TGTGCCAGCAGTTTAGCCAGGAGATTCTCCTACGAGCAGTACTTC. Translated: CASSLARRFSYEQYF.

In its sample, this clone was seen once. V is TRBV28 and J is TRBJ2-1; 10 nucleotides align to TRBD2. V lost 9 bases and J lost 5; bases outside the gene matches: 4. Germline CDR1 reads MDHEN; CDR2 reads SYDVKM. The CDR3 runs 13 residues. The CDR3: CASSSGRDNEQFF. CDR3 coding DNA: TGTGCCAGTTCCAGCGGGAGGGACAATGAGCAGTTCTTC. The full variable domain, its missing parts supplied by reference TRBV28 and TRBJ2-1, is DVKVTQSSRYLVKRTGEKVFLECVQDMDHENMFWYRQDPGLGLRLIYFSYDVKMKEKGDIPEGYSVSREKKERFSLILESASTNQTSMYLCASSSGRDNEQFFGPGTRLTVL.

This clone appeared once. This chain links TRBV27 with TRBJ2-7, with TRBD1 matching over 7 bases. Germline lookup yields CDR1 MNHEY and CDR2 SMNVEV (reference sequence). CDR3 length equals 16 residues. The J segment lost 3 bases and the V segment lost 2 bases, leaving 10 bases of the junction unmatched. The CDR3 loop is CASSLHRGAPRYEQYF. The CDR3 bases are TGTGCCAGCAGTTTACACAGGGGCGCCCCCCGCTACGAGCAGTACTTC.

The chain is built from TRBV6-1 and TRBJ1-2; D is unresolved. The length of the CDR3 is 12 residues. In germline, CDR1 is MNHNS, CDR2 SASEGT. V shed 6 bases and J shed 13 bases, with 18 bases lying between them. The CDR3 DNA reads as TGTGCCAGCAGGGTCGGCTTTCTGGGTTTCACCTTC. As protein: CASRVGFLGFTF.

The chain has TRBV5-4 and TRBJ2-2; maybe TRBD1 (6 bases). Trimming cost V 0 bases and J 15 bases, with 12 bases left between them. Per germline, CDR1 SGHNT and CDR2 YYREEE (reference sequence). This CDR3 is built from 12 residues. CDR3 in DNA: TGTGCCAGCAGCTTGGAAGGGGGTGTTTTGTTTTTT. Its translation: CASSLEGGVLFF.

The chain carries TRBV4-2 and TRBJ1-3, with D tentatively TRBD1 (5 bases). This CDR3 region has 17 residues. V lost 0 bases to trimming and J lost 1 base, with 13 bases between them. CDR1 and CDR2 (germline): LGHNA, YNFKEQ. The CDR3 loop is CASSQEPQGKSGNTIYF. In DNA, the CDR3 is TGTGCCAGCAGCCAAGAGCCCCAGGGAAAGTCTGGAAACACCATATATTTT.

V is TRBV5-8 and J is TRBJ2-5; 9 positions match TRBD2. Near its end, the DNA agrees better with TRBJ2-7, so the J call may be wrong. Germline-derived CDR1 and CDR2 are SGHTS and YDEGEE. The CDR3 length is 17 residues. Here the CDR3 reads CASSPGILAGRSYEQYF. The DNA of the CDR3 is TGTGCCAGCAGCCCAGGGATACTAGCGGGTCGTTCCTACGAGCAGTACTTC.

The gene calls are TRBV7-9 and TRBJ2-1; no firm D call. CDR1 is SEHNR, CDR2 FQNEAQ, per germline (reference sequence). The V end lost 3 bases, the J end lost 9 bases, and 3 bases lay between the germline ends. The CDR3 loop spans 10 amino acids. The CDR3 bases are TGTGCCAGCAGCTTCGGTGAGCAGTTCTTC. Translated: CASSFGEQFF.

The chain couples TRBV29-1 to TRBJ1-2; TRBD1 matches 9 bases. Germline CDR1 and CDR2: SQVTM and ANQGSEA. The junction had 10 bases not matched to a gene; V was cut back by 4 bases and J by 4 bases. CDR3 size: 15 residues. The CDR3 here is CSVVGQGPFGYGYTF. In DNA, the CDR3 is TGCAGCGTTGTGGGACAGGGCCCTTTCGGCTATGGCTACACCTTC.

The DNA for the CDR3 is TGCGCCAGCTCTCCGCCCGGGACCACTGTATTGTACGAGCAGTACTTC. Encoded protein: CASSPPGTTVLYEQYF. The rearrangement uses TRBV5-1 and TRBJ2-7; D is possibly TRBD1 or TRBD2 (5 bases each). Looked up from germline, CDR1 is SGHRS and CDR2 is YFSETQ. V gave up 7 bases and J gave up 4 bases, with 24 bases separating them. There are 16 residues in the CDR3.

V usage is TRBV27 and J usage is TRBJ1-2; 9 nucleotides match TRBD1. In germline, CDR1 is MNHEY, CDR2 SMNVEV (reference sequence). The CDR3 has 15 amino acids. V lost 3 bases, J lost 6 bases, and 8 bases stayed unmatched. The DNA of the CDR3 is TGTGCCAGCAGTTTTGTCGGGACAGGGTTTAATGGCTACACCTTC. It yields the protein CASSFVGTGFNGYTF.

V is TRBV14 and J is TRBJ2-1; no reliable D call. Per the germline V gene, CDR1 is SGHDN and CDR2 is FVKESK. The CDR3 covers 15 residues. V lost 4 bases and J 8 bases, leaving 18 bases between the germline ends. The CDR3 coding sequence is TGTGCCAGCAGCCCGGACCACCTATCTAGGCATGAGCAGTTCTTC. As protein: CASSPDHLSRHEQFF.

V gene TRBV7-2 combines with J gene TRBJ2-4; a possible D gene is TRBD2 (5 bases). Per the germline V gene, CDR1 is SGHTA and CDR2 is FQGNSA. This CDR3 comprises 16 residues. Trimming cost V 1 base and J 2 bases, with 12 bases left between them. DNA for the CDR3: TGTGCCAGCAGCTTAGGGCTAGCTTTAACCAAAAACATTCAGTACTTC. Translation gives CASSLGLALTKNIQYF. Full variable domain (rest looked up from reference TRBV7-2 and TRBJ2-4): GAGVSQSPSNKVTEKGKDVELRCDPISGHTALYWYRQSLGQGLEFLIYFQGNSAPDKSGLPSDRFSAERTGGSVSTLTIQRTQQEDSAVYLCASSLGLALTKNIQYFGAGTRLSVL.

CDR3 sequence: CASSLAGGTLNEQYF. DNA of the CDR3: TGTGCCAGCAGTTTAGCGGGAGGAACTCTGAACGAGCAGTACTTC. The chain employs TRBV27 and TRBJ2-7, with 8 bases fitting TRBD2. The germline gives CDR1 MNHEY, CDR2 SMNVEV (reference sequence). The V gene end was trimmed by 2 bases and the J gene end by 5 bases; junction bases not matched to a gene: 8. The CDR3 is 15 residues long.

The gene calls are TRBV5-6 and TRBJ2-1; D possibly corresponds to TRBD2 (5 bases). The CDR3 has 15 amino acids. Germline assignment: CDR1 SGHDT and CDR2 YYEEEE. V was trimmed by 0 bases and J by 5 bases, leaving 12 bases between them. The CDR3 DNA reads as TGTGCCAGCAGCTTGGGAGGGAGTGTCCACAATGAGCAGTTCTTC. As protein: CASSLGGSVHNEQFF.

The chain couples TRBV28 to TRBJ2-7, with D maybe TRBD1 (6 bases). Trimming stripped 4 bases from V and 6 bases from J, with 16 bases between. This CDR3 region has 14 residues. CDR1 and CDR2 from the germline V gene are MDHEN and SYDVKM. Here the CDR3 reads CASSSANRVSEQYF. The DNA of the CDR3 is TGTGCCAGCAGTTCGGCAAACAGGGTGAGCGAGCAGTACTTC.

The chain is built from TRBV5-1 and TRBJ2-7; D not resolved. V lost 2 bases and J lost 3, with 12 bases in between. Germline lookup yields CDR1 SGHRS and CDR2 YFSETQ. The CDR3 loop spans 14 amino acids. The CDR3 is CASSFPGLNYEQYF. CDR3 sequence (DNA): TGCGCCAGCAGCTTTCCGGGTTTAAACTACGAGCAGTACTTC.

This clone was counted once. The V and J genes are TRBV28 and TRBJ2-7; TRBD1 matches at 8 bases. The length of the CDR3 is 13 residues. Trimming at V came to 4 bases and at J to 4 bases, leaving 3 bases not matched to a gene. Germline CDR1 and CDR2: MDHEN and SYDVKM. The CDR3 DNA reads as TGTGCCAGCAGTTACAGGGGGACATACGAGCAGTACTTC. Translating gives CASSYRGTYEQYF.

The chain has TRBV28 and TRBJ1-2; D remains unclear. V was shortened by 7 bases and J by 5 bases, with 11 bases between the two germline ends. The CDR3 contains 12 residues. Germline V gene lookup returns CDR1 MDHEN and CDR2 SYDVKM. The CDR3 DNA is TGTGCCAGCAAACAGCAGTCGTATGGCTACACCTTC. The encoded protein is CASKQQSYGYTF.

The genes are TRBV5-1 and TRBJ2-7; 10 positions agree with TRBD2. Germline V lookup: CDR1 SGHRS, CDR2 YFSETQ. Losses at the gene ends were 7 bases for V and 1 base for J; bases not matched to a gene: 5. This CDR3 comprises 14 residues. The CDR3 DNA sequence: TGCGCCAGCGCCAGCGGGAGGGAGTCCTACGAGCAGTACTTC. Translating gives CASASGRESYEQYF. Combining the CDR3 with reference TRBV5-1 and TRBJ2-7 gives the whole variable domain KAGVTQTPRYLIKTRGQQVTLSCSPISGHRSVSWYQQTPGQGLQFLFEYFSETQRNKGNFPGRFSGRQFSNSRSEMNVSTLELGDSALYLCASASGRESYEQYFGPGTRLTVT.

This sequence joins TRBV27 and TRBJ1-1, with a possible D match to TRBD1 (5 bases). The CDR3 covers 17 residues. V was clipped by 2 bases and J by 4 bases, with 20 bases between them. Germline-derived CDR1 and CDR2 are MNHEY and SMNVEV (reference sequence). The CDR3 DNA reads TGTGCCAGCAGTTTAGTTTGGAGGGGAAATCGGGTCACTGAAGCTTTCTTT. Protein product: CASSLVWRGNRVTEAFF.

The V and J genes are TRBV30 and TRBJ1-1; 8 bases align to TRBD1. The CDR3 spans 13 residues. Germline V gives CDR1 GTSNPN, CDR2 SVGIG (reference sequence). J lost 1 base, V lost 5 bases, and 3 bases had no gene match. The CDR3 bases are TGTGCCTGGGACGACAGGGGGAACACTGAAGCTTTCTTT. This gives the protein CAWDDRGNTEAFF.

Regarding this clone: It is unclear where the CDR3 begins or ends on the DNA, so no DNA is shown, and the CDR3 is as TCRdb lists it. The V and J genes are TRBV27 and TRBJ1-6. Germline CDR1 MNHEY, CDR2 SMNVEV (reference sequence). From its first to its last residue, the CDR3 has 15 amino acids. The CDR3 loop reads CASSFGAGGISPLHF.

The chain links TRBV7-9 to TRBJ2-7; the D gene is possibly TRBD1 (6 bases). Germline V gene data show CDR1 as SEHNR and CDR2 as FQNEAQ (reference sequence). Trimming cost V 4 bases and J 5 bases, with 15 bases left between them. The CDR3 loop spans 14 amino acids. CDR3 sequence (DNA): TGTGCCAGCAGCTCAGGCCAGGGGCGCGACGAGCAGTACTTC. It translates to CASSSGQGRDEQYF.